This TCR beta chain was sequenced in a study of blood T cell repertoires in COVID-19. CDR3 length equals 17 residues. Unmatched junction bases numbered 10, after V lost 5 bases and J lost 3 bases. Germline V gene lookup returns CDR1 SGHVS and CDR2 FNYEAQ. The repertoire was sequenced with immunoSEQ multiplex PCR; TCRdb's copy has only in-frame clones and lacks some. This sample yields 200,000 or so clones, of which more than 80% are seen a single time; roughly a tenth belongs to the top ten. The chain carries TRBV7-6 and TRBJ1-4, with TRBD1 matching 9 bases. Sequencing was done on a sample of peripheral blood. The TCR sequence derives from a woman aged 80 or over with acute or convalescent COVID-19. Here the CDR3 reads CASSGDYRGQANEKLFF. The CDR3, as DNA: TGTGCCAGCAGCGGAGATTACAGGGGGCAGGCTAATGAAAAACTGTTTTTT.